This TCR beta chain is drawn from a study of blood T cell repertoires in COVID-19. Background on the study: Spain, Italy and the United States supplied samples that represented acute and convalescent COVID-19.

TCRdb keeps only in-frame clones here, not all; method: immunoSEQ multiplex PCR. In the table there are about 270,000 clones, 81% of which are singletons. V was pared by 2 bases and J by 6 bases, with 4 bases of the junction left unmatched. CDR3 length: 15 residues. CDR1 is MNHEY and CDR2 is SVGAGI in the germline V gene. The sequence was collected from a woman aged 55-69 years with active or convalescent COVID-19. This chain uses TRBV6-5 with TRBJ2-4; 10 bases align to TRBD2. The sample was peripheral blood. The CDR3 protein is CASSYLAGAGNIQYF. CDR3 coding DNA: TGTGCCAGCAGTTACCTAGCGGGGGCCGGAAACATTCAGTACTTC.